This TCR beta chain was profiled in a study of blood T cell repertoires in COVID-19. Across the study: Samples representing acute and convalescent COVID-19 were sourced from the United States, Italy and Spain.

Sequencing used immunoSEQ multiplex PCR; TCRdb keeps in-frame clones, though not all of them. The sample lists 150,000 to 200,000 clones, 88% occurring once. V was pared by 1 base and J by 5 bases, with 2 bases of the junction left unmatched. Per the germline V gene, CDR1 is SGHRS and CDR2 is YFSETQ. There are 13 residues in the CDR3. Those enrolled, adults aged roughly 18 to 95 years, came from around 24 US areas. Cohorts were determined from participant-reported clinical history. The receptor was derived from a woman aged 50 to 65 who had recovered from COVID-19. What was sequenced was PBMCs or T cells enriched from blood (not recorded which). This chain joins TRBV5-1 and TRBJ1-2; 7 bases map to TRBD1. The CDR3 nucleotides read TGCGCCAGCAGCTTGTTACAGGGGTATGGCTACACCTTC. Translated: CASSLLQGYGYTF.